This TCR beta chain was obtained from a study of technical replicates of blood from a handful of donors. Using immunoSEQ multiplex PCR, the repertoire was profiled, and TCRdb retains in-frame clones only, with some absent. The profile shows tens of thousands of clones, roughly 96% of them singletons. The sequence derives from a human donor in good health. Input material: T cells isolated from PBMCs.

The CDR3 DNA sequence: TGTGCGTGCACACAGGGAATGGGCTACACCTTC. Its translation is CACTQGMGYTF. The J gene is TRBJ1-2, the V gene TRBV30; possibly TRBD1 for D (6 bases). The CDR3 length is 11 residues. Germline V gene data show CDR1 as GTSNPN and CDR2 as SVGIG (reference sequence).